The rows below give T cell receptor beta chains drawn from one sample of a study of T cells in Graves' hyperthyroidism and ophthalmopathy. From the multiplex PCR reads, TCRdb called clonotypes with MiXCR, one entry per CDR3 protein. This sample has 480,000 or so distinct CDR3 sequences, with over 45% found just once. The sample comprised peripheral blood or thyroid tissue (not recorded which). These receptors all come from an adult woman with Graves' disease, either hyperthyroidism or ophthalmopathy (not recorded which). Both conserved end residues are part of each CDR3. A D gene is named only where the DNA matches it firmly. Clone size is stated in some rows and not others, as once, few, many or a class when expanded.

abundance	v_gene	j_gene	d_gene	CDR3nt	CDR3aa
many	TRBV7-8	TRBJ2-5	NA	TGTGCCAGCACCCCAAGGAGGGGACGAGGCCCGGAGACCCAGTACTTC	CASTPRRGRGPETQYF
few	TRBV6-1	TRBJ1-5	NA	TGTGCCAGCAGTGCAGACAGGTTGCAGCCCCAGCATTTT	CASSADRLQPQHF
few	TRBV29-1	TRBJ2-2	NA	TGCAGCGTTGAATGGGGTACGGGGGAGCTGTTTTTT	CSVEWGTGELFF
NA	TRBV2	TRBJ1-1	NA	TGTGCCAGCAGTGAAGAAGGGGTGCTGGAAGCTTTCTTT	CASSEEGVLEAFF
many	TRBV9	TRBJ1-6	TRBD1	TGTGCCAGCAGCGGGGGACAGGGTGATTCACCCCTCCACTTT	CASSGGQGDSPLHF
few	TRBV6-1	TRBJ2-5	NA	TGTGCCAGCAGTGAAGTGTTGGCATACGAAGAGACCCAGTACTTC	CASSEVLAYEETQYF
NA	TRBV15	TRBJ2-7	NA	TGTGCCACCAGCAGATCCAACGGGGTCACCTACGAGCAGTACTTC	CATSRSNGVTYEQYF
many	TRBV11-2	TRBJ1-1	NA	TGTGCCAGCAGCTTAGATCGGGTGGGATCTGAAGCTTTCTTT	CASSLDRVGSEAFF
few	TRBV28	TRBJ2-7	NA	TGTGCCAGCAGCCTGGGACCTTACTACGAGCAGTACTTC	CASSLGPYYEQYF
NA	TRBV12-3/TRBV12-4	TRBJ2-5	NA	TGTGCCAGCAGGCGGACCGGGGGCTCAGAGACCCAGTACTTC	CASRRTGGSETQYF
NA	TRBV7-9	TRBJ2-5	NA	TGTGCCAGCAGCTTAAAGGGCCAGGGGACCCAGTACTTC	CASSLKGQGTQYF
many	TRBV6-6	TRBJ1-5	NA	TGTGCCAGCAGTTACCCTGGACAGTTCAATCAGCCCCAGCATTTT	CASSYPGQFNQPQHF
many	TRBV5-1	TRBJ1-1	TRBD1	TGCGCCAGCAGCTTCCTTGACAGGGGCACTGAAGCTTTCTTT	CASSFLDRGTEAFF
few	TRBV7-6	TRBJ2-7	NA	TGTGCCAGCAGCTTAGGACCCGATCAGGCTAACGAGCAGTACTTC	CASSLGPDQANEQYF
many	TRBV2	TRBJ2-2	TRBD2	TGTGCCAGCAGTGACGTCGTAGCGGGAGGCACCGGGGAGCTGTTTTTT	CASSDVVAGGTGELFF
many	TRBV9	TRBJ2-2	NA	TGTGCCAGCAGCGCCACAGGGAGCACCGGGGAGCTGTTTTTT	CASSATGSTGELFF
NA	TRBV27	TRBJ1-1	NA	TGTGCCAGCAGTTTATATTCACGGAACACTGAAGCTTTCTTT	CASSLYSRNTEAFF
many	TRBV29-1	TRBJ2-5	NA	TGCAGCGTTGGTCGCGGCCAAGAGACCCAGTACTTC	CSVGRGQETQYF
few	TRBV29-1	TRBJ1-5	TRBD1	TGCAGCGTCGGGACAGGGAACGGCAATCAGCCCCAGCATTTT	CSVGTGNGNQPQHF
NA	TRBV2	TRBJ1-1	NA	TGTGCCAGCAGTGGCCCTGGCGGGGCCCGAAACACTGAAGCTTTCTTT	CASSGPGGARNTEAFF
NA	TRBV2	TRBJ2-5	NA	TGTGCCAGCAGCCAACCCCACCAGGGGCTTGAGACCCAGTACTTC	CASSQPHQGLETQYF
many	TRBV6-5	TRBJ1-2	TRBD1	TGTGCCAGCAGTTCGGCCGGGACAGTGAGCGGCTACACCTTC	CASSSAGTVSGYTF
many	TRBV14	TRBJ1-2	TRBD1	TGTGCCAGCAGCCAAGAACTTGGGACAGCTTCGGGGGGCTACACCTTC	CASSQELGTASGGYTF
NA	TRBV7-9	TRBJ2-2	NA	TGTGCCAGCAGCCGAGTGCATGGCTACCCATTCGCCAACCCCTCGAACACCGGGGAGCTGTTTTTT	CASSRVHGYPFANPSNTGELFF
NA	TRBV29-1	TRBJ1-1	NA	TGCAGCGTTGAGTATTGGGTGGAGGGAACTGAAGCTTTCTTT	CSVEYWVEGTEAFF
many	TRBV20-1	TRBJ2-5	NA	TGCAGTGCCCGCGGTGGTGGAGGGATCCAAGAGACCCAGTACTTC	CSARGGGGIQETQYF
NA	TRBV5-1	TRBJ2-2	NA	NA	CASSLAGTTLSSYEQYFGELFF
many	TRBV28	TRBJ1-2	NA	TGTGCCACCTCTAGAGCTAACTATGGCTACACCTTC	CATSRANYGYTF
many	TRBV29-1	TRBJ2-7	NA	TGCAGCATGACAGAGGGGAGCCGCTACGAGCAGTACTTC	CSMTEGSRYEQYF
NA	TRBV14	TRBJ2-7	NA	TGTGCCAGCAGCCAAGATAGGACGGCCCCCTACGAGCAGTACTTC	CASSQDRTAPYEQYF
many	TRBV12-3/TRBV12-4	TRBJ2-6	NA	TGTGCCAGCAGTTTAGGCGTCTTGGTGGCCAACGTCCTGACTTTC	CASSLGVLVANVLTF
NA	TRBV29-1	TRBJ2-7	NA	TGCAGCGCTCCCGGGGGTGGGTACTTC	CSAPGGGYF
NA	TRBV11-1	TRBJ2-7	NA	TGTGCCAGCAGCCCCGGCCCGGGAGCAACCTACGAGCAGTACTTC	CASSPGPGATYEQYF
NA	TRBV7-2	TRBJ1-5	NA	TGTGCCAGCAGCTTAGGGTACCAGTACGAGCATTTT	CASSLGYQYEHF
few	TRBV10-3	TRBJ2-5	TRBD1	TGTGCCATCGGGACAGACCAAGAGACCCAGTACTTC	CAIGTDQETQYF
NA	TRBV14	TRBJ2-5	TRBD2	TGTGCCAGCAGCCAAGTAGGACGGCCTAGCGGGGAAAAAGAGACCCAGTACTTC	CASSQVGRPSGEKETQYF
many	TRBV4-3	TRBJ1-5	TRBD1	TGCGCCAGCAGCCAAGACGGGCAGGGGGACCAGCCCCAGCATTTT	CASSQDGQGDQPQHF
NA	TRBV7-9	TRBJ2-7	TRBD1	TGTGCCAGCATCGCTACTAGCCACCGGGACAGGAACTACGAGCAGTACTTC	CASIATSHRDRNYEQYF
few	TRBV6-1	TRBJ1-5	NA	TGTGCCAGCAGTGAAGGGGGGGCAGAGGCGCCCCAGCATTTT	CASSEGGAEAPQHF
many	TRBV20-1	TRBJ2-7	TRBD1	TGCAGTGCTTTGGACAGGATCTACGAGCAGTACTTC	CSALDRIYEQYF
NA	TRBV6-1	TRBJ1-1	TRBD1	TGTGCCAGCATCCGACAGAGGGGGCTGAACACTGAAGCTTTCTTT	CASIRQRGLNTEAFF
few	TRBV11-2	TRBJ1-1	NA	TGTGCCAGCAGCTTAGATGCGGCAGGCTCCCCTGAAGCTTTCTTT	CASSLDAAGSPEAFF